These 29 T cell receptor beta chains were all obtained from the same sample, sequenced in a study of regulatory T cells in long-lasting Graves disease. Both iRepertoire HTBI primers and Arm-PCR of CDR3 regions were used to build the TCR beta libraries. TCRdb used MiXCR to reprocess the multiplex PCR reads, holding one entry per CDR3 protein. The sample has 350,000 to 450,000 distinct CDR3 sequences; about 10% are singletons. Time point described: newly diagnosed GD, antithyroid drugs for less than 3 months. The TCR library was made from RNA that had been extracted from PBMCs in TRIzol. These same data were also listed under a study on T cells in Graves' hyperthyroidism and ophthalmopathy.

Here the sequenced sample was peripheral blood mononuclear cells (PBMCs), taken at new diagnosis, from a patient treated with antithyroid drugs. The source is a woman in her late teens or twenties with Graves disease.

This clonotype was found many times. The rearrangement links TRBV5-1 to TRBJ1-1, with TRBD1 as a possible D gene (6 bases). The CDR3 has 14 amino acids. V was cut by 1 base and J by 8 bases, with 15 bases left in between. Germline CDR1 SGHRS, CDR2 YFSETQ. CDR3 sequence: CASSLSRGQTEAFF. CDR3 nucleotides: TGCGCCAGCAGCTTGAGCAGGGGCCAGACCGAAGCTTTCTTT.

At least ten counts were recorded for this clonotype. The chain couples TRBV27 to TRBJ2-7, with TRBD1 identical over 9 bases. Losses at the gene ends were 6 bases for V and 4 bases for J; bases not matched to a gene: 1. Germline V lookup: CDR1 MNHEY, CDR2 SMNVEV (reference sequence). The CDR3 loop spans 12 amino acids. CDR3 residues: CASRTGGYEQYF. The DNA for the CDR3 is TGTGCCAGCAGGACAGGGGGTTACGAGCAGTACTTC.

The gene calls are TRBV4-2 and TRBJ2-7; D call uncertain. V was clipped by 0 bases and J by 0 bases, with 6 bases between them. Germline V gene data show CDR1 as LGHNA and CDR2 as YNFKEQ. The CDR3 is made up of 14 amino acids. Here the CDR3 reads CASSQDPSSYEQYF. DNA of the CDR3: TGTGCCAGCAGCCAAGATCCGAGCTCCTACGAGCAGTACTTC.

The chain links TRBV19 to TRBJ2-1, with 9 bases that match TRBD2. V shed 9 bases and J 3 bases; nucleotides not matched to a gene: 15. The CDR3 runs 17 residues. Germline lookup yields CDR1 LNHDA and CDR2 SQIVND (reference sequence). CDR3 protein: CASAVPVAGEVYNEQFF. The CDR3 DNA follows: TGTGCCAGCGCAGTTCCCGTAGCGGGAGAAGTCTACAATGAGCAGTTCTTC.

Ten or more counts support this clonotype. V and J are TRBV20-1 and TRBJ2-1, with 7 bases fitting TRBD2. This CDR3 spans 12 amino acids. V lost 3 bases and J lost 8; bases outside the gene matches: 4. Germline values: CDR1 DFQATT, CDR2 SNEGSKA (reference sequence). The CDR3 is CSASLRGDEQFF. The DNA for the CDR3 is TGCAGTGCTAGCCTTCGGGGGGATGAGCAGTTCTTC.

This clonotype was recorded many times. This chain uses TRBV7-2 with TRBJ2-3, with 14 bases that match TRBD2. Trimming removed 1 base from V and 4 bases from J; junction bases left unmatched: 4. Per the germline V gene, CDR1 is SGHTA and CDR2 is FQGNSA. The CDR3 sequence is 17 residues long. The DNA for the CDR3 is TGTGCCAGCAGCTTAGAGGGACTAGCGGGAGTTGCAGATACGCAGTATTTT. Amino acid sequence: CASSLEGLAGVADTQYF.

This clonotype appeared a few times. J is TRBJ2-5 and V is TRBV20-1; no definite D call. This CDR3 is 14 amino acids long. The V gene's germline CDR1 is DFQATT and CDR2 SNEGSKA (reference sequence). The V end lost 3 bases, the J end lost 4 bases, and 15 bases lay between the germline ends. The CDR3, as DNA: TGCAGTGCTAGTGGTCTTACCGCCGCAGAGACCCAGTACTTC. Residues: CSASGLTAAETQYF.

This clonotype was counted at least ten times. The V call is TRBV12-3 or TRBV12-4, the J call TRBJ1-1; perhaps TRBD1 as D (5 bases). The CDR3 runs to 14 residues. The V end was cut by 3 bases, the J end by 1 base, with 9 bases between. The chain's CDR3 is CASSFSRENTEAFF. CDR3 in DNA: TGTGCCAGCAGTTTTAGCAGGGAGAACACTGAAGCTTTCTTT.

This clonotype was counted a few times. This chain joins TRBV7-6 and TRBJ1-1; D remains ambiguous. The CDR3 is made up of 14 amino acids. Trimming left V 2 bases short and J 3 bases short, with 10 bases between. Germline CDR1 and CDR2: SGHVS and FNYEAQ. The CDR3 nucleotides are TGTGCCAGCAGCTTAAAAGCGGGAGACACTGAAGCTTTCTTT. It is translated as CASSLKAGDTEAFF.

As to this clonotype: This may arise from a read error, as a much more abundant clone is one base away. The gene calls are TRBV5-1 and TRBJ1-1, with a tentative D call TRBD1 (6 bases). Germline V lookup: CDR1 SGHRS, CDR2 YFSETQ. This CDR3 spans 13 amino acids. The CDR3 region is CVSSWATGTEAFF. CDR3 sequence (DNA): TGCGTCAGCAGCTGGGCGACAGGAACTGAAGCTTTCTTT.

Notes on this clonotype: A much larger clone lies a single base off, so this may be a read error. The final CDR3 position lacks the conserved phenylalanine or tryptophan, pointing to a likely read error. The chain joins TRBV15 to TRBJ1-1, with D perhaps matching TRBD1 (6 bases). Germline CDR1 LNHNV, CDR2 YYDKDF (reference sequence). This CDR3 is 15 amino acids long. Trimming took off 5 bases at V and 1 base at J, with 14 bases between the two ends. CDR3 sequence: CATSPGGTTNTEAFL. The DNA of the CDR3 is TGTGCCACCAGCCCAGGTGGGACAACGAACACTGAAGCTTTCCTT.

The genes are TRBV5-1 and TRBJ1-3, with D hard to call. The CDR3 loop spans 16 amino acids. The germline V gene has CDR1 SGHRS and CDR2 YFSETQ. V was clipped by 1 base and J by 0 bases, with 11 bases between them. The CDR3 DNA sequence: TGCGCCAGCAGCTTGTACGCCTCGTCCTCTGGAAACACCATATATTTT. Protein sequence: CASSLYASSSGNTIYF.

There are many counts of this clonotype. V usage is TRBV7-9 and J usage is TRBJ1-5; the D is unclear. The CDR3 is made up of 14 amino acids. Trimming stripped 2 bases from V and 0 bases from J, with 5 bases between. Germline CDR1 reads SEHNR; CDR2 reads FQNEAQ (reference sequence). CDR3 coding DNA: TGTGCCAGCAGCTTACAGAATAGCAATCAGCCCCAGCATTTT. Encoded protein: CASSLQNSNQPQHF.

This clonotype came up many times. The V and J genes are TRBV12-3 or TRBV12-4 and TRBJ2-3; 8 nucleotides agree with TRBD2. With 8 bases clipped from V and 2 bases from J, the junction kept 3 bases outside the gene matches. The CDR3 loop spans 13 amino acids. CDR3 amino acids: CASHSGTTDTQYF. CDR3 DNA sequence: TGTGCCAGCCATAGCGGGACCACAGATACGCAGTATTTT.

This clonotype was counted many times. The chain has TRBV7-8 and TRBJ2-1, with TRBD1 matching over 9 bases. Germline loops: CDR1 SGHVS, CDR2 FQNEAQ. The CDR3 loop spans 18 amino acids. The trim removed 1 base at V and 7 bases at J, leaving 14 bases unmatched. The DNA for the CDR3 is TGTGCCAGCAGCTTAGGAAATAAACAGGGGGCTAAAGCTAATGAGCAGTTCTTC. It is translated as CASSLGNKQGAKANEQFF.

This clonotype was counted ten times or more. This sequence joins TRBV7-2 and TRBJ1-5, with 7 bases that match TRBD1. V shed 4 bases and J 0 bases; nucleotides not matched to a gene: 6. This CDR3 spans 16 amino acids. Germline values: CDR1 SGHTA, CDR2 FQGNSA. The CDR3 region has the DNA TGTGCCAGCAGCTATGGGACAGTCTATAGCAATCAGCCCCAGCATTTT. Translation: CASSYGTVYSNQPQHF.

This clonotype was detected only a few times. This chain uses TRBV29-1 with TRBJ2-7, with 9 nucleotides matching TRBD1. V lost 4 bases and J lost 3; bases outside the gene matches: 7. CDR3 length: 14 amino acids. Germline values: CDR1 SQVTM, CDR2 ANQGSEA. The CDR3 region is CSVVGDRARYEQYF. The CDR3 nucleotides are TGCAGCGTTGTAGGGGACAGGGCCCGCTACGAGCAGTACTTC.

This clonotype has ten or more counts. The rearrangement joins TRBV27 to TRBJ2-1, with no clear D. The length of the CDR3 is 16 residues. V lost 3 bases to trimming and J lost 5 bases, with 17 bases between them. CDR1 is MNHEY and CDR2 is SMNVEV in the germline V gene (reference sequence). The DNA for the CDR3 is TGTGCCAGCAGTTTCCACCCGGGCCTTGGGAACAATGAGCAGTTCTTC. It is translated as CASSFHPGLGNNEQFF.

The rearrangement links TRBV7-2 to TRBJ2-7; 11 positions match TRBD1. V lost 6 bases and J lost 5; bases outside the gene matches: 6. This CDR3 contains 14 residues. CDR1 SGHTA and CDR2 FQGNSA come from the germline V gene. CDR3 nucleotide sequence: TGTGCCAGCAGATGGGACAGGGGGTCGGACGAGCAGTACTTC. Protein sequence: CASRWDRGSDEQYF.

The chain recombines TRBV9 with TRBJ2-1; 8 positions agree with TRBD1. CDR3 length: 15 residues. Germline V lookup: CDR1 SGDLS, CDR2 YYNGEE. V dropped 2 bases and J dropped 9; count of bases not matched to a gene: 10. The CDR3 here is CASSVRTGPLGEQFF. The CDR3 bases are TGTGCCAGCAGCGTCCGGACAGGGCCACTTGGTGAGCAGTTCTTC.

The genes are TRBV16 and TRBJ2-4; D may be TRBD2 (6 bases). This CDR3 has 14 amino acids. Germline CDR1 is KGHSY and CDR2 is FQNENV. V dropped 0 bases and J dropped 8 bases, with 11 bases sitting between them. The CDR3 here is CASSQSGPGDIQYF. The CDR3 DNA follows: TGTGCCAGCAGCCAATCCGGGCCGGGGGACATTCAGTACTTC.

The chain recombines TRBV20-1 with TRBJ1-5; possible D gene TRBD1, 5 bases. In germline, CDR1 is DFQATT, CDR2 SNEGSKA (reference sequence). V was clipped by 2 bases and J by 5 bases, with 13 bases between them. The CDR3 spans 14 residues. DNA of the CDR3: TGCAGTGCTAGACCCAGCCCGGGGGATCAGCCCCAGCATTTT. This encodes CSARPSPGDQPQHF.

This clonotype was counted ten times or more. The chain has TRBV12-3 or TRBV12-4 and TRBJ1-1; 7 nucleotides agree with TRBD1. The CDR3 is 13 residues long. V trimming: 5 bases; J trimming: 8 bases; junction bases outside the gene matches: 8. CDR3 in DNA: TGTGCCAGCAGTCCCCCCCAGGGGGGCGAAGCTTTCTTT. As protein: CASSPPQGGEAFF.

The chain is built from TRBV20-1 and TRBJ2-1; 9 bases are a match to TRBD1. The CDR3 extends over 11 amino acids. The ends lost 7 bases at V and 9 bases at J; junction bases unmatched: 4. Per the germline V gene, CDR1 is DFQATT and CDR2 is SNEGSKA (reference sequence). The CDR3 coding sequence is TGCAGTGGAAGACAGGGGGGTGAGCAGTTCTTC. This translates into CSGRQGGEQFF.

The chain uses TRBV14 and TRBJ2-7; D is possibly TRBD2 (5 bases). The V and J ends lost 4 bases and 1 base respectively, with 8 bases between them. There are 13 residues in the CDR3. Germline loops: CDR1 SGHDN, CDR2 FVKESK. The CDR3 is CASSRPGSYEQYV. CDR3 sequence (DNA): TGTGCCAGCAGCCGACCGGGGTCCTACGAGCAGTACGTC.

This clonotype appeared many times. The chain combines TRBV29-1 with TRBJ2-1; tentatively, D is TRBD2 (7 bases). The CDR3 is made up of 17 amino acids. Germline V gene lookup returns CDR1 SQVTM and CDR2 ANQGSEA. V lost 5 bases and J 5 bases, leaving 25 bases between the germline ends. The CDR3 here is CSVLGRGGKSPNNEQFF. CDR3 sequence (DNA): TGCAGCGTTTTGGGGAGGGGGGGGAAGTCTCCCAACAATGAGCAGTTCTTC.

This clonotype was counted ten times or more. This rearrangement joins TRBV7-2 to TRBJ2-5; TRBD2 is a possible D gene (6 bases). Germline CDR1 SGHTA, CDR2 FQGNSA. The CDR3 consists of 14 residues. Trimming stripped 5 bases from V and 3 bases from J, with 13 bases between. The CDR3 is CASSPGVHEETQYF. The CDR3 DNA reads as TGTGCCAGCAGCCCGGGGGTACATGAAGAGACCCAGTACTTC.

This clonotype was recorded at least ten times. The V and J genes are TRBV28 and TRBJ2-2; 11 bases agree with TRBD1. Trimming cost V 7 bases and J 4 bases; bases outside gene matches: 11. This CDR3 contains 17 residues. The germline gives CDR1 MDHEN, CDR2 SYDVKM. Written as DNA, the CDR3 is TGTGCCAGCAACTCATCACCAGGGACAGGGGGCACCGGGGAGCTGTTTTTT. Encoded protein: CASNSSPGTGGTGELFF.

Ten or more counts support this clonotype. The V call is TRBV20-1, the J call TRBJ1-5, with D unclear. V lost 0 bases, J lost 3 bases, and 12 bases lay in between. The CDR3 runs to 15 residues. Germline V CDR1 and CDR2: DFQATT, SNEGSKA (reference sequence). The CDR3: CSARDGSGINQPQHF. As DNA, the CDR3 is TGCAGTGCTAGAGATGGGTCTGGTATCAATCAGCCCCAGCATTTT.